The clone carrying this T cell receptor (beta chain) was observed a single time. Its antigen is still unknown. The sample's treatment: around 19 received Ad26.COV2.S at low or high dose, single or two shots; 5 received placebo; per-sample allocation not given. Collection of samples fell on day 63 after the first vaccine or placebo injection. An adult aged 18-55 years in Boston served as the donor. The sample is drawn from a study of Ad26.COV2.S vaccination and SARS-CoV-2 variants. Whole-study context: The study gave Ad26.COV2.S intramuscularly, once or twice 56 days apart. General observations from the study: The study found higher spike-specific TCR breadth in vaccine than placebo recipients. Assessments of TCR breadth and depth may have underestimated the total T cell responses.

Germline V gene sequence: CDR1 KGHSH, CDR2 LQKENI. V was trimmed by 0 bases and J by 3 bases, leaving 12 bases between them. There are 15 residues in the CDR3. TCRdb keeps only in-frame clones here, not all; method: immunoSEQ multiplex PCR. The sample lists 300,000 to 400,000 clones, approximately 86% occurring once. The clonotype originates from a person aged 18-65 years who received the Ad26.COV2.S COVID-19 vaccine or a placebo. The rearrangement uses TRBV18 and TRBJ2-7; D is perhaps TRBD2 (6 bases). Sequencing was performed on peripheral blood, taken in a trial of Ad26.COV2.S vaccine versus placebo. The CDR3: CASSPPAGTYYEQYF. The DNA of the CDR3 is TGTGCCAGCTCACCACCCGCAGGGACTTACTACGAGCAGTACTTC.